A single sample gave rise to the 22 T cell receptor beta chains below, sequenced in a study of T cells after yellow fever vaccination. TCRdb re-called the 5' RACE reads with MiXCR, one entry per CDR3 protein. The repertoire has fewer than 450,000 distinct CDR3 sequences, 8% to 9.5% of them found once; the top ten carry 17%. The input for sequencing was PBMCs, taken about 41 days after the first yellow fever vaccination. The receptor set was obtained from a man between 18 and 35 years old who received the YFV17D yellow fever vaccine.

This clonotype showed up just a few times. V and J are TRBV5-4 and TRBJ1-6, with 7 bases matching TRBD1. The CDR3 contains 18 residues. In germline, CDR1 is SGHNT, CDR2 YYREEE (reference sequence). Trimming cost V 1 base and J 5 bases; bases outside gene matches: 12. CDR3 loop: CASSLLGPGTVNNSPLHF. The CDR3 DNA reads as TGTGCCAGCAGCTTGCTGGGCCCCGGGACAGTGAATAATTCACCCCTCCACTTT.

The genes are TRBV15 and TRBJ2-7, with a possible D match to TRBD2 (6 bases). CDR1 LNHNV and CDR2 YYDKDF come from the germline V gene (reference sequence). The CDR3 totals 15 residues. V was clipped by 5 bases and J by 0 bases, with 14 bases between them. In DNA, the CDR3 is TGTGCCACCAGCGAGGGACTGGTGAGCTCCTACGAGCAGTACTTC. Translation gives CATSEGLVSSYEQYF.

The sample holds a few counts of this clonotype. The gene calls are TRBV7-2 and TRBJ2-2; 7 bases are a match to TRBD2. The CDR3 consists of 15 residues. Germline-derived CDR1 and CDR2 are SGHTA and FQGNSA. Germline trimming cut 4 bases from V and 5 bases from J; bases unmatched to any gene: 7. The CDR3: CASSWGRVGTGELFF. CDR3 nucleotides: TGTGCCAGCAGCTGGGGGAGGGTGGGGACCGGGGAGCTGTTTTTT.

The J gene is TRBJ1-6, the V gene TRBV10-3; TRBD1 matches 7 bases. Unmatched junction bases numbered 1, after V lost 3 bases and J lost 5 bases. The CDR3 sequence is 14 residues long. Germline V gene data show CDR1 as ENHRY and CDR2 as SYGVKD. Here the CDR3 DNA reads TGTGCCATCAGTGAAGGGACAGATAATTCACCCCTCCACTTT. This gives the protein CAISEGTDNSPLHF.

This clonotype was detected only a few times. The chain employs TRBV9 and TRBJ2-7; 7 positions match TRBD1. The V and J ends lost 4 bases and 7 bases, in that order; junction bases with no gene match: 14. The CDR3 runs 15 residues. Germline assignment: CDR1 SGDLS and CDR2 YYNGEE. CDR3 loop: CASSPRGTGVKEQYF. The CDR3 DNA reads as TGTGCCAGCAGCCCCCGAGGAACAGGGGTGAAGGAGCAGTACTTC.

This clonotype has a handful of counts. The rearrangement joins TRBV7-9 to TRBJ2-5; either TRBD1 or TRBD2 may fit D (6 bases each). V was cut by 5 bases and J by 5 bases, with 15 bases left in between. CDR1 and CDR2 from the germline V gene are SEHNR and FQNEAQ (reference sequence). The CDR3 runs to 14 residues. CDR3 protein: CASSGLRRGETQYF. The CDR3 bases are TGTGCCAGCAGCGGCCTTCGGAGGGGGGAGACCCAGTACTTC.

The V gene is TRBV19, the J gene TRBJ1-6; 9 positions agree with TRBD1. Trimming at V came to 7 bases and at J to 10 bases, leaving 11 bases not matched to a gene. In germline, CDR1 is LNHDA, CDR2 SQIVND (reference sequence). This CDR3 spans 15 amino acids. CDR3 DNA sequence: TGTGCCAGTACCGCCGGGACAGGGCAGGGGTCACCCCTCCACTTT. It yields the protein CASTAGTGQGSPLHF.

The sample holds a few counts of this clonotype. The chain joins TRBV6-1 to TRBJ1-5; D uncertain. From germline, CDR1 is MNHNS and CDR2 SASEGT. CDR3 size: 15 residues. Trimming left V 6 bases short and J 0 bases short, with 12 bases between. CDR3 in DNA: TGTGCCAGCAGCCTTCGGCTGGGTAGCAATCAGCCCCAGCATTTT. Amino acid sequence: CASSLRLGSNQPQHF.

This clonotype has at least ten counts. As DNA, the CDR3 is TGTGCCAGCAGTTATCAGGGGTGGGAGACCCAGTACTTC. Amino acids: CASSYQGWETQYF. The chain links TRBV7-2 to TRBJ2-5; TRBD1 is a possible D gene (6 bases). CDR3 length equals 13 residues. Trimming took 6 bases from V and 5 from J, leaving 13 bases between them. CDR1 and CDR2 (germline): SGHTA, FQGNSA. The full variable domain, with the rest looked up from reference TRBV7-2 and TRBJ2-5, is GAGVSQSPSNKVTEKGKDVELRCDPISGHTALYWYRQSLGQGLEFLIYFQGNSAPDKSGLPSDRFSAERTGGSVSTLTIQRTQQEDSAVYLCASSYQGWETQYFGPGTRLLVL.

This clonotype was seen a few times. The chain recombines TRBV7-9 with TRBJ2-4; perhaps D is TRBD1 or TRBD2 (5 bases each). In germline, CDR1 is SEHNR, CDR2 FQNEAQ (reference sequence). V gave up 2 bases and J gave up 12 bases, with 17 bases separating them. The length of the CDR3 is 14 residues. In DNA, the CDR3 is TGTGCCAGCAGCTTATCTGTCCGGGGCGGAAGTCAGTACTTC. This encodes CASSLSVRGGSQYF.

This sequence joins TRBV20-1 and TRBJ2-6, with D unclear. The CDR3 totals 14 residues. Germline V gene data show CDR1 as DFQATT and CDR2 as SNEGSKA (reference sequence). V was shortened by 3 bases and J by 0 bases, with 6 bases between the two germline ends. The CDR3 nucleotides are TGCAGTGCTAGTCGAAGCTCTGGGGCCAACGTCCTGACTTTC. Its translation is CSASRSSGANVLTF.

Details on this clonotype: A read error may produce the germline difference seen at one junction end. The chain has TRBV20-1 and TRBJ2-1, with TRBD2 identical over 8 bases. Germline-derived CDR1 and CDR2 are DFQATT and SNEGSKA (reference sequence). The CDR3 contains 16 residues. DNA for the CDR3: TGCTGTGCTAGGAATTCGGGGGGGTCGGCCTACAATGAGCAGTTCTTC. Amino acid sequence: CCARNSGGSAYNEQFF.

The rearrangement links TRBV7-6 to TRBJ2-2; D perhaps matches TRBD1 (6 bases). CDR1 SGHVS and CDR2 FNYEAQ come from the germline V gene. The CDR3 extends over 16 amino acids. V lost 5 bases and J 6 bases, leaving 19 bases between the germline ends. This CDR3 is CASSPGQLLTPGELFF. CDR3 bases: TGTGCCAGCAGCCCCGGACAGCTCCTAACACCCGGGGAGCTGTTTTTT.

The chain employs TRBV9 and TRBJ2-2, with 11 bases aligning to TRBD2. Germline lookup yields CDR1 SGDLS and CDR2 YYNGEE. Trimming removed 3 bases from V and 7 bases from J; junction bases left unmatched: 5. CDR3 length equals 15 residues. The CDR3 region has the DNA TGTGCCAGCAGCGAGACTAGCGGGGAGGACGGGGAGCTGTTTTTT. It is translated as CASSETSGEDGELFF.

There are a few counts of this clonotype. The CDR3 bases are TGTGCCAGCAGCTTGCTTCTAGCGGGGCCCCCTGAGCAGTTCTTC. Protein: CASSLLLAGPPEQFF. The chain links TRBV7-9 to TRBJ2-1; 9 positions agree with TRBD2. Germline V gene lookup returns CDR1 SEHNR and CDR2 FQNEAQ (reference sequence). CDR3 length equals 15 residues. V shed 3 bases and J 9 bases; nucleotides not matched to a gene: 9.

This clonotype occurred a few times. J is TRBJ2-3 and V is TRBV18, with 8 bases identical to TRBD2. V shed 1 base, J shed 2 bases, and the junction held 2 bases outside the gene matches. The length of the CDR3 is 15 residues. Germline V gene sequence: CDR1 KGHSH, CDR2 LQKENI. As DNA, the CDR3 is TGTGCCAGCTCACCACGAGCGGGGGCCACAGATACGCAGTATTTT. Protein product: CASSPRAGATDTQYF. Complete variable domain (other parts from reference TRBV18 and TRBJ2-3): NAGVMQNPRHLVRRRGQEARLRCSPMKGHSHVYWYRQLPEEGLKFMVYLQKENIIDESGMPKERFSAEFPKEGPSILRIQQVVRGDSAAYFCASSPRAGATDTQYFGPGTRLTVL.

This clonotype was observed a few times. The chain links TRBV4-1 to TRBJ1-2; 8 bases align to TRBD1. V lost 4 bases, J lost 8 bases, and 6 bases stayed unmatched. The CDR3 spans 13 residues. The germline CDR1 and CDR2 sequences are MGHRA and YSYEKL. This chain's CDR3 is CASSREDRGGYTF. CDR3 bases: TGCGCCAGCAGCCGAGAAGACAGGGGAGGCTACACCTTC.

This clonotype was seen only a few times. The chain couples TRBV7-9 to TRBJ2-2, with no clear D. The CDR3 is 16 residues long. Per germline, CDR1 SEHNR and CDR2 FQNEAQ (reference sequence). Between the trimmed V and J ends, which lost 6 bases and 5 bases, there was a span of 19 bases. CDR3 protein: CASSHWVMGLTGELFF. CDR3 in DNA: TGTGCCAGCAGTCATTGGGTGATGGGGTTGACCGGGGAGCTGTTTTTT.

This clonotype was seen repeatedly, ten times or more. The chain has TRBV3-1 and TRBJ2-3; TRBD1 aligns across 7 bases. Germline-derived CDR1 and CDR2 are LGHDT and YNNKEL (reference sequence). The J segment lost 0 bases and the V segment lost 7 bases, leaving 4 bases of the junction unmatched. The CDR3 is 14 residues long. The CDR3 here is CASKTGESTDTQYF. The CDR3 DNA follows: TGTGCCAGCAAAACAGGGGAGAGCACAGATACGCAGTATTTT.

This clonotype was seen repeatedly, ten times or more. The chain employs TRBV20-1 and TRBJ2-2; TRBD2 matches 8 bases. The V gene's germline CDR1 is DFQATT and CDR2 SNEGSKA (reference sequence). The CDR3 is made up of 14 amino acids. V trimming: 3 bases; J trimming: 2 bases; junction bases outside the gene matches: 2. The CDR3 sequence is CSASREGNTGELFF. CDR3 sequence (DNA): TGCAGTGCTAGCCGGGAGGGAAACACCGGGGAGCTGTTTTTT.

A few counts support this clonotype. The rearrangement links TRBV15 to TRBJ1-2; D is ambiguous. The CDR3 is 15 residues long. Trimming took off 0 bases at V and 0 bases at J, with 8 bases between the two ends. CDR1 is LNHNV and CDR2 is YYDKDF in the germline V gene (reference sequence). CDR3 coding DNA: TGTGCCACCAGCAGAGATCGAGAGGCTAACTATGGCTACACCTTC. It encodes CATSRDREANYGYTF. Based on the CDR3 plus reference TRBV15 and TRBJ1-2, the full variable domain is DAMVIQNPRYQVTQFGKPVTLSCSQTLNHNVMYWYQQKSSQAPKLLFHYYDKDFNNEADTPDNFQSRRPNTSFCFLDIRSPGLGDTAMYLCATSRDREANYGYTFGSGTRLTVV.

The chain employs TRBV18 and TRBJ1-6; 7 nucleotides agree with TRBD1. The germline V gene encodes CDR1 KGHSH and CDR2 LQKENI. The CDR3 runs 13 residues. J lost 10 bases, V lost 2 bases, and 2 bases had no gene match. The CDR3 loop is CASSPGQDSPLHF. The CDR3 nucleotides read TGTGCCAGCTCACCAGGACAGGACTCACCCCTCCACTTT.